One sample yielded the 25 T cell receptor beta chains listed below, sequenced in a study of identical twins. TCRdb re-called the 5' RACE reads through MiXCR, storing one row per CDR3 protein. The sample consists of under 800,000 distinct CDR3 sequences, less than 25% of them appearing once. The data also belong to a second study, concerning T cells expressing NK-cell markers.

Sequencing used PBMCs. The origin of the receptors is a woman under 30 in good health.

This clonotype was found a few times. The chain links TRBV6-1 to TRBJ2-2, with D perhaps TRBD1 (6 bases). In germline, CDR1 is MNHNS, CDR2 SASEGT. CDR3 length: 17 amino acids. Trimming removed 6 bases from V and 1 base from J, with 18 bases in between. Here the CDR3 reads CASSLTRGRMNTGELFF. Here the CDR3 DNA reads TGTGCCAGCAGCCTAACCAGGGGCCGAATGAACACCGGGGAGCTGTTTTTT.

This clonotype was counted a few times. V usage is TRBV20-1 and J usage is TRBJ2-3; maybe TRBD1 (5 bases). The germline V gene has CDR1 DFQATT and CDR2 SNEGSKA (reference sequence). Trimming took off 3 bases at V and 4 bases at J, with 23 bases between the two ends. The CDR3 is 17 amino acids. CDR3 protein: CSARGGQGSSHADTQYF. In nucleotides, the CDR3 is TGCAGTGCTAGGGGCGGACAAGGGTCATCTCACGCAGATACGCAGTATTTT.

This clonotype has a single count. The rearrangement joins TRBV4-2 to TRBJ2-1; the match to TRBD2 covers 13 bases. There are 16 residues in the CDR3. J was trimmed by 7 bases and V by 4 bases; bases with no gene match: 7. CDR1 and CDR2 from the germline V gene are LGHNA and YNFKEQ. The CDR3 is CASSPRGLAGRNEQFF. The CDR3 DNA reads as TGTGCCAGCAGCCCCAGGGGACTAGCGGGGAGGAATGAGCAGTTCTTC.

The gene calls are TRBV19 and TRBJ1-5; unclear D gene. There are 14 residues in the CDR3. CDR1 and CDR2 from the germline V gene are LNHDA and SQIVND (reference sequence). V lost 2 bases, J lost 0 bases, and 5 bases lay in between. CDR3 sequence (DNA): TGTGCCAGTAGTATACATTATAGCAATCAGCCCCAGCATTTT. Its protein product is CASSIHYSNQPQHF.

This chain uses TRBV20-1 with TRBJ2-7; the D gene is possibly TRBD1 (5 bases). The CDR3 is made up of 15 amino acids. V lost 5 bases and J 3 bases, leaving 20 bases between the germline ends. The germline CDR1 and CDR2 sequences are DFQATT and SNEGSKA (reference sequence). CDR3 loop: CSAPYPGAGNYEQYF. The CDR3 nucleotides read TGCAGTGCTCCATATCCTGGGGCTGGAAACTACGAGCAGTACTTC.

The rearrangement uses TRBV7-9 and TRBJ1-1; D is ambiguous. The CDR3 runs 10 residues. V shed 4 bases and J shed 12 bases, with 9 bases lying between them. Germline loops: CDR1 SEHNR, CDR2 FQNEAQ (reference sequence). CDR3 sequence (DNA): TGTGCCAGCAGCTCTGCGAGAACTTTCTTT. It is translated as CASSSARTFF.

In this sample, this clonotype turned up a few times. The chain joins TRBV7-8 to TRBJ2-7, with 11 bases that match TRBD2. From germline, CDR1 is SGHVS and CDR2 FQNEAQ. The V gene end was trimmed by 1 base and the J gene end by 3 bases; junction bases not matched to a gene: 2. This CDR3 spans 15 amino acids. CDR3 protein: CASSLVLAGDYEQYF. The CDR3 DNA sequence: TGTGCCAGCAGCTTAGTACTAGCGGGAGACTACGAGCAGTACTTC.

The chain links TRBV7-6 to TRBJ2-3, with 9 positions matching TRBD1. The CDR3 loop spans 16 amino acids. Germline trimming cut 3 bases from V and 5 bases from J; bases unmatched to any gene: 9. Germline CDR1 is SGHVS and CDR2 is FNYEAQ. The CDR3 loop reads CASSFGGQGLKDTQYF. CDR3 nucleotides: TGTGCCAGCAGCTTCGGGGGACAGGGCCTGAAAGATACGCAGTATTTT. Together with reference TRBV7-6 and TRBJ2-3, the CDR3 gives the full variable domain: GAGVSQSPRYKVTKRGQDVALRCDPISGHVSLYWYRQALGQGPEFLTYFNYEAQQDKSGLPNDRFSAERPEGSISTLTIQRTEQRDSAMYRCASSFGGQGLKDTQYFGPGTRLTVL.

In DNA, the CDR3 is TGTGCCAGCAGTTTATCATCTGGAGGGGTCGAGCAGTTCTTC. This translates into CASSLSSGGVEQFF. This chain uses TRBV12-3 or TRBV12-4 with TRBJ2-1; a weak D match, TRBD2 (6 bases). CDR3 size: 14 residues. The V end lost 2 bases, the J end lost 10 bases, and 15 bases lay between the germline ends.

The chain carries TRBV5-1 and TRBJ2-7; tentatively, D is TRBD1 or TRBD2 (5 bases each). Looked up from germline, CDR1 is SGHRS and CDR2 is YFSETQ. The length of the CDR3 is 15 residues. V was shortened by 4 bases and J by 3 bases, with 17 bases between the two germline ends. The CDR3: CASSGAGTALYEQYF. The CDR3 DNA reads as TGCGCCAGCAGCGGGGCCGGGACGGCACTCTACGAGCAGTACTTC.

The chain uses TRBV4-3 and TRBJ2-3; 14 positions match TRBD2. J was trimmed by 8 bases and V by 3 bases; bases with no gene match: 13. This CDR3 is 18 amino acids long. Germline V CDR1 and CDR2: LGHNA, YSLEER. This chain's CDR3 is CASSHDSGTSGSWGTQYF. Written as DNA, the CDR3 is TGCGCCAGCAGCCACGATTCCGGGACTAGCGGGAGTTGGGGTACGCAGTATTTT.

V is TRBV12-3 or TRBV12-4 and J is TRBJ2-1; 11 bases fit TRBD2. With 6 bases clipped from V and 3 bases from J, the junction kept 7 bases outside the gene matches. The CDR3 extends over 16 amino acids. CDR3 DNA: TGTGCCAGCAGCGTGGGACTAGCGGTCTTCTACAATGAGCAGTTCTTC. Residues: CASSVGLAVFYNEQFF.

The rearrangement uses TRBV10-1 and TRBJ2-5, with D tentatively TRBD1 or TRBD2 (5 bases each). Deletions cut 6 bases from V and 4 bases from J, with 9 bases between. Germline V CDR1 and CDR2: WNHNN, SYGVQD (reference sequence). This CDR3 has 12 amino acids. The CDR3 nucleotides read TGCGCCAGCAGCGGGGACGGAGAGACCCAGTACTTC. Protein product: CASSGDGETQYF.

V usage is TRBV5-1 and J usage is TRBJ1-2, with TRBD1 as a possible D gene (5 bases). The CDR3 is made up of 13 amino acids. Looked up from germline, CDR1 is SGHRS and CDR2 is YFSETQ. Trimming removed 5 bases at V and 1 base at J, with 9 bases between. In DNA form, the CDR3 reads TGCGCCAGCAGGTCCAGGGATAACTATGGCTACACCTTC. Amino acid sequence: CASRSRDNYGYTF.

CDR3 nucleotide sequence: TGTGCCAGCAGTTTACCCAGTCATGACCCCATGAACACTGAAGCTTTCTTT. Amino acids: CASSLPSHDPMNTEAFF. This chain links TRBV12-3 or TRBV12-4 with TRBJ1-1; D is undetermined. V dropped 2 bases and J dropped 0 bases, with 16 bases sitting between them. The CDR3 spans 17 residues.

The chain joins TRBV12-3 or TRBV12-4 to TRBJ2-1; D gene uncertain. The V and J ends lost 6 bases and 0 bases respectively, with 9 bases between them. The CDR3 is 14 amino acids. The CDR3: CASRHTSSYNEQFF. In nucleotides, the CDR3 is TGTGCCAGCAGACATACGAGCTCCTACAATGAGCAGTTCTTC.

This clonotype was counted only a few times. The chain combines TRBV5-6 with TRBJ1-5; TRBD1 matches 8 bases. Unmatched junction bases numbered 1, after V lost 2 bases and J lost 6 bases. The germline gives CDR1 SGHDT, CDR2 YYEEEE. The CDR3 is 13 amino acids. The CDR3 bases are TGTGCCAGCAGCTTTACAGGGGGTCAGCCCCAGCATTTT. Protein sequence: CASSFTGGQPQHF.

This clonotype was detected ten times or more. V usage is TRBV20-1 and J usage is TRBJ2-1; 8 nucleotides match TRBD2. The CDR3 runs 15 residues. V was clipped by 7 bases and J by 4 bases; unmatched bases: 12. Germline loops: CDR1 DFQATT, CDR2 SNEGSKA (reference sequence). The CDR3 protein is CSVPVPGGPYNEQFF. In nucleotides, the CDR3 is TGCAGTGTCCCCGTCCCGGGGGGGCCATACAATGAGCAGTTCTTC.

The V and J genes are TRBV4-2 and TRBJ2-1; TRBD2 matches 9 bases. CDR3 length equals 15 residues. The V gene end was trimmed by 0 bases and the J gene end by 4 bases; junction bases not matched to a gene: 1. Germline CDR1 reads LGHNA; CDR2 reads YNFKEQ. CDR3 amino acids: CASSQDSGGYNEQFF. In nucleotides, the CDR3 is TGTGCCAGCAGCCAAGATAGCGGGGGATACAATGAGCAGTTCTTC.

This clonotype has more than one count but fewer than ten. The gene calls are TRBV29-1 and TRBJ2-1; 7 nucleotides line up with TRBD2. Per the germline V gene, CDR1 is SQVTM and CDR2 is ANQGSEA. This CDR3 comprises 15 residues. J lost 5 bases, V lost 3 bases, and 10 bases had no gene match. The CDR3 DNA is TGCAGCGTTGATCGAAGACTAGCTCTAGACAATGAGCAGTTCTTC. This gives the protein CSVDRRLALDNEQFF.

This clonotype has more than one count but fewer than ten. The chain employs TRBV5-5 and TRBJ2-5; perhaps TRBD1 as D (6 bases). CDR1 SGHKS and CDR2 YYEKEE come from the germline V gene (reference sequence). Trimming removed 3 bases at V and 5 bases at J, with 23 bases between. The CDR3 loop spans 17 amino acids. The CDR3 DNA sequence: TGTGCCAGCAGCTGGCCTCGGGACAACTCCTTTAGGGAGACCCAGTACTTC. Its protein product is CASSWPRDNSFRETQYF.

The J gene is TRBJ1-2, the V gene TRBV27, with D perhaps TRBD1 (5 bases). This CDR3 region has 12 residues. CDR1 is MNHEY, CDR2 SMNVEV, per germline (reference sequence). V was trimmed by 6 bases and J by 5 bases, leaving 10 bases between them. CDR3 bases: TGTGCCAGCAGAAGGGGCGATTATGGCTACACCTTC. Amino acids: CASRRGDYGYTF.

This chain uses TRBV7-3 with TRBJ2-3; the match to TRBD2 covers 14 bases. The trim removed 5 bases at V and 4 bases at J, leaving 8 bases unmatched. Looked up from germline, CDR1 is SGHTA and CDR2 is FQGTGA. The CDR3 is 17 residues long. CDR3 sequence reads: CASSPRLAGGRSDTQYF. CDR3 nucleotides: TGTGCCAGCAGCCCCCGACTAGCGGGGGGGAGGTCAGATACGCAGTATTTT.

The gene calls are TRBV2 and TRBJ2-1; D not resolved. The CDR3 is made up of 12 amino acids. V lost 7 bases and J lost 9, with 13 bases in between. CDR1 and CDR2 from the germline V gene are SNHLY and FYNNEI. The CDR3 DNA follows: TGTGCCAGCACACAGATTGCCAGTGAGCAGTTCTTC. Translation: CASTQIASEQFF.

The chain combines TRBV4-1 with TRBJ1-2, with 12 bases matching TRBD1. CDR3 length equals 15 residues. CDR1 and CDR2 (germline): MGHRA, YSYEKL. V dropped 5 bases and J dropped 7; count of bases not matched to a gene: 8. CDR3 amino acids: CASSYPGQGAGGYTF. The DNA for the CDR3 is TGCGCCAGCAGCTACCCGGGACAGGGGGCGGGTGGCTACACCTTC.